This T cell receptor (beta chain) was recovered during a study of blood T cell repertoires in COVID-19. The repertoire was sequenced with immunoSEQ multiplex PCR; TCRdb's copy has only in-frame clones and lacks some. The data hold hundreds of thousands of clones, with 88% observed a single time. Recovered Cohort 3 donors showed two negative PCRs, clearance, or symptom resolution. Germline-derived CDR1 and CDR2 are SGDLS and YYNGEE. Unmatched junction bases numbered 9, after V lost 3 bases and J lost 5 bases. This CDR3 spans 15 amino acids. The origin of this receptor is a woman between 55 and 75 years old who had recovered from COVID-19. Material: PBMCs or T cells enriched from blood (not recorded which). V and J are TRBV9 and TRBJ2-7; TRBD1 matches at 9 bases. As DNA, the CDR3 is TGTGCCAGCAGCGAAGGACAGGGGATGAGAGACGAGCAGTACTTC. Residues: CASSEGQGMRDEQYF.